The 15 T cell receptor beta chains presented below share a single source sample, sequenced in a study of ipilimumab plus nivolumab after autologous stem cell transplantation. Clones were sequenced by immunoSEQ multiplex PCR, and TCRdb holds only the in-frame ones, with some missing. The sample has about 15,000 clones, roughly 74% seen once; the top ten hold 10%. Source: PBMCs, taken in a trial of ipilimumab plus nivolumab as post-transplant consolidation. Receptors were obtained from a male donor with primary mediastinal lymphoma.

In its sample, this clone is medium-sized. The J gene is TRBJ2-5, the V gene TRBV10-1; TRBD1 is a possible D gene (6 bases). Germline assignment: CDR1 WNHNN and CDR2 SYGVQD (reference sequence). The CDR3 totals 17 residues. With 7 bases removed from V and 4 bases from J, the gap between germline ends came to 25 bases. CDR3 nucleotides: TGCGCCAGCACCCCCAACAGGGAGTGGGTGACGGGAGAGACCCAGTACTTC. It translates to CASTPNREWVTGETQYF.

This clone was seen a handful of times. V gene TRBV6-1 combines with J gene TRBJ1-1; no clear D. V was clipped by 2 bases and J by 0 bases, with 7 bases between them. Germline CDR1 MNHNS, CDR2 SASEGT. The CDR3 length is 14 residues. This CDR3 is CASSERFVNTEAFF. In DNA, the CDR3 is TGTGCCAGCAGTGAAAGGTTTGTGAACACTGAAGCTTTCTTT.

There are a few counts of this clone. V usage is TRBV28 and J usage is TRBJ2-1; TRBD2 aligns across 16 bases. This CDR3 region has 17 residues. The V gene's germline CDR1 is MDHEN and CDR2 SYDVKM. J gave up 9 bases and V 5 bases, and 10 bases lay outside the gene matches. The CDR3 sequence: CASSPGTSGRASGEQFF. In DNA, the CDR3 is TGTGCCAGCAGTCCCGGGACTAGCGGGAGGGCCTCGGGTGAGCAGTTCTTC.

This clone was seen just once. J is TRBJ2-5 and V is TRBV2, with 12 bases matching TRBD2. The CDR3 covers 17 residues. V was pared by 1 base and J by 5 bases, with 8 bases of the junction left unmatched. Germline V gene sequence: CDR1 SNHLY, CDR2 FYNNEI. The DNA for the CDR3 is TGTGCCAGCAGTGAAGAGGCTAGCGGGGGGGCCAGGGAGACCCAGTACTTC. This translates into CASSEEASGGARETQYF.

J is TRBJ1-3 and V is TRBV11-2, with unresolved D. Trimming pared 5 bases from V and 4 bases from J, leaving 9 bases between. CDR1 and CDR2 (germline): SGHAT, FQNNGV. This CDR3 spans 13 amino acids. CDR3 nucleotide sequence: TGTGCCAGCAGCCTCTCGTGGGGAAACACCATATATTTT. Protein: CASSLSWGNTIYF.

V is TRBV29-1 and J is TRBJ2-5; possible D gene TRBD1, 6 bases. Trimming stripped 1 base from V and 5 bases from J, with 11 bases between. CDR1 and CDR2 from the germline V gene are SQVTM and ANQGSEA. CDR3 length: 13 amino acids. CDR3 nucleotide sequence: TGCAGCGTTGAAGGAGGGGGACGGGAGACCCAGTACTTC. It yields the protein CSVEGGGRETQYF.

Comment on this clone: The identical CDR3 is also encoded by other nucleotide sequences in the sample. J is TRBJ1-1 and V is TRBV11-3; D may be TRBD1 (5 bases). Trimming removed 2 bases at V and 1 base at J, with 5 bases between. The germline V gene has CDR1 SGHNT and CDR2 YENEEA. This CDR3 has 13 amino acids. The CDR3 DNA reads as TGTGCCAGCAGCTTACAGGGGAACACTGAAGCTTTCTTT. Its protein product is CASSLQGNTEAFF. Using reference TRBV11-3 and TRBJ1-1 for the parts outside the CDR3, the full variable domain is EAGVVQSPRYKIIEKKQPVAFWCNPISGHNTLYWYLQNLGQGPELLIRYENEEAVDDSQLPKDRFSAERLKGVDSTLKIQPAELGDSAVYLCASSLQGNTEAFFGQGTRLTVV.

The V call is TRBV4-1, the J call TRBJ1-1; D is uncertain. With 1 base removed from V and 4 bases from J, the gap between germline ends came to 10 bases. The CDR3 is 14 amino acids. CDR1 MGHRA and CDR2 YSYEKL come from the germline V gene. The CDR3: CASSQGEGATEAFF. CDR3 in DNA: TGCGCCAGCAGCCAAGGTGAGGGAGCCACTGAAGCTTTCTTT.

The chain is built from TRBV19 and TRBJ1-1; D gene ambiguous. This CDR3 contains 14 residues. Germline V gene lookup returns CDR1 LNHDA and CDR2 SQIVND (reference sequence). The ends were cut back, 7 bases at V and 5 bases at J, with 17 bases in the middle. CDR3 amino acids: CASIGFLSGTEAFF. CDR3 DNA sequence: TGTGCCAGTATAGGGTTCCTGTCGGGTACTGAAGCTTTCTTT.

The J gene is TRBJ2-7, the V gene TRBV5-1, with 7 bases identical to TRBD1. J gave up 5 bases and V 3 bases, and 14 bases lay outside the gene matches. CDR3 size: 16 residues. Germline CDR1 is SGHRS and CDR2 is YFSETQ. CDR3 loop: CASSSDRQGPPDEQYF. For the CDR3, the DNA is TGCGCCAGCAGCTCGGATAGACAGGGCCCTCCGGACGAGCAGTACTTC.

The rearrangement uses TRBV27 and TRBJ1-2; TRBD1 agrees at 9 bases. Germline CDR1 MNHEY, CDR2 SMNVEV (reference sequence). V trimming: 3 bases; J trimming: 4 bases; junction bases outside the gene matches: 12. The CDR3 covers 17 residues. The CDR3 bases are TGTGCCAGCAGTTTCGCTCCTATGACAGGGGGGGGCTATGGCTACACCTTC. Its translation is CASSFAPMTGGGYGYTF.

The chain's CDR3 is CASSLFGHSTGELFF. In nucleotides, the CDR3 is TGTGCCAGTAGTCTGTTCGGGCACAGCACCGGGGAGCTGTTTTTT. The rearrangement links TRBV19 to TRBJ2-2, with D hard to call. CDR3 length: 15 amino acids. In germline, CDR1 is LNHDA, CDR2 SQIVND (reference sequence). V shed 5 bases and J shed 4 bases, with 14 bases lying between them.

The CDR3 sequence is CASSFGQNQPQHF. CDR3 DNA: TGTGCCAGTAGTTTTGGACAGAATCAGCCCCAGCATTTT. The chain links TRBV19 to TRBJ1-5, with D maybe TRBD1 (6 bases). V lost 5 bases and J 4 bases, leaving 9 bases between the germline ends. This CDR3 is 13 amino acids long. The germline gives CDR1 LNHDA, CDR2 SQIVND (reference sequence).

The chain uses TRBV7-4 and TRBJ2-2, with a possible D match to TRBD2 (6 bases). Germline-derived CDR1 and CDR2 are SGHVT and SQSDAQ. The CDR3 is made up of 13 amino acids. Trimming took off 5 bases at V and 9 bases at J, with 13 bases between the two ends. The CDR3 DNA reads as TGTGCCAGCAGCCCCCGGGAGACCCGGGAGCTGTTTTTT. As protein: CASSPRETRELFF.

This clone was found once. J is TRBJ2-5 and V is TRBV28; 7 bases align to TRBD2. Germline CDR1 reads MDHEN; CDR2 reads SYDVKM. This CDR3 comprises 14 residues. The trim removed 2 bases at V and 5 bases at J, leaving 5 bases unmatched. This CDR3 reads CASSLRGEGETQYF. The CDR3 bases are TGTGCCAGCAGTTTACGGGGGGAAGGGGAGACCCAGTACTTC. Filled out from reference TRBV28 and TRBJ2-5, the complete variable domain reads DVKVTQSSRYLVKRTGEKVFLECVQDMDHENMFWYRQDPGLGLRLIYFSYDVKMKEKGDIPEGYSVSREKKERFSLILESASTNQTSMYLCASSLRGEGETQYFGPGTRLLVL.